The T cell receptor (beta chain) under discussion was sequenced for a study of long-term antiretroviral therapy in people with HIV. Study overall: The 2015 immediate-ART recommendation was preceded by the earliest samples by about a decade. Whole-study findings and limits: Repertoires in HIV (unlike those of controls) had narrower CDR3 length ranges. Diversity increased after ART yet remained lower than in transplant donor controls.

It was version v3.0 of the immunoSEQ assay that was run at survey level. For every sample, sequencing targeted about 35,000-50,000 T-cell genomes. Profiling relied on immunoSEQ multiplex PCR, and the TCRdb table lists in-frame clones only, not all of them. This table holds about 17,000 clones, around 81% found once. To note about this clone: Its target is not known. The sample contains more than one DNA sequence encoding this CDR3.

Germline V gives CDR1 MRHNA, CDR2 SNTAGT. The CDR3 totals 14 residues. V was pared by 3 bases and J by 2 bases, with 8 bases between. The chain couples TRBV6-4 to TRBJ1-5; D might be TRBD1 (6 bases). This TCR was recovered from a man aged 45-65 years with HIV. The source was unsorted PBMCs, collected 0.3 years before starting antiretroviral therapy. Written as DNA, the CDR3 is TGTGCCAGCAGTGAAGGGGGAGGCAATCAGCCCCAGCATTTT. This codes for CASSEGGGNQPQHF.